This note documents a single T cell receptor (beta chain) sequence. The sample comes from a study of technical replicates of blood from a few donors. CDR3 size: 12 residues. V lost 4 bases to trimming and J lost 9 bases, with 13 bases between them. Germline V lookup: CDR1 GTSNPN, CDR2 SVGIG (reference sequence). Method: immunoSEQ multiplex PCR; TCRdb's copy keeps in-frame clones and lacks some. The sample gives about 75,000 clones, 92% of which show up once; under 0.45% is in the top ten. The chain links TRBV30 to TRBJ1-5; possibly TRBD1 for D (6 bases). The receptor's source is a human donor in good health. Sequenced sample: T cells isolated from PBMCs. The CDR3 sequence: CAWNQGFRPQHF. The CDR3 coding sequence is TGTGCCTGGAATCAGGGGTTTCGGCCCCAGCATTTT.